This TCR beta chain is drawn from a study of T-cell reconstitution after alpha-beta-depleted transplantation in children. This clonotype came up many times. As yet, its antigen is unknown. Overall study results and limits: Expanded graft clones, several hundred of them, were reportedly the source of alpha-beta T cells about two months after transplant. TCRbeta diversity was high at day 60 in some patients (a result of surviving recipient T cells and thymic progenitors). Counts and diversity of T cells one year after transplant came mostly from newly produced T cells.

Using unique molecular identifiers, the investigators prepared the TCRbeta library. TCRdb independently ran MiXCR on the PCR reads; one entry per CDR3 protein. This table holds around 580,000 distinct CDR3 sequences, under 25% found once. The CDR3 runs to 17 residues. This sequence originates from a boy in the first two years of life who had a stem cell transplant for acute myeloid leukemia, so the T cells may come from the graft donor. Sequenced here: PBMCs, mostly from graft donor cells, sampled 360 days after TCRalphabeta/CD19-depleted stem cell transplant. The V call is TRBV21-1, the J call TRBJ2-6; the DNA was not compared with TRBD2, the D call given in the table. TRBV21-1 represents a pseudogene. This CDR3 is CASSKDGGSSGANVLTF. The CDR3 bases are TGTGCCAGCAGCAAAGATGGAGGTAGCTCTGGGGCCAACGTCCTGACTTTC.